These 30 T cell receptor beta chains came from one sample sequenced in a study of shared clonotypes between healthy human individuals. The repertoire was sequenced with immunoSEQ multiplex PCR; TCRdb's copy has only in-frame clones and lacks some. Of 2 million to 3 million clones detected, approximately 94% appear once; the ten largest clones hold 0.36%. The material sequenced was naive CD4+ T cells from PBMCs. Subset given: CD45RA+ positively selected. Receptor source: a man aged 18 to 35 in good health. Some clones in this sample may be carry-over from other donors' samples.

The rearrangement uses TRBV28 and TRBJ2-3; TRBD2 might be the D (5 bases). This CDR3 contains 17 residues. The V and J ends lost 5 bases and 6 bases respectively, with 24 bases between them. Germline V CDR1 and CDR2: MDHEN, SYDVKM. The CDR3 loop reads CASSPPRGRGLPDTQYF. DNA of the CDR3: TGTGCCAGCAGTCCACCCCGGGGTCGTGGACTTCCCGATACGCAGTATTTT.

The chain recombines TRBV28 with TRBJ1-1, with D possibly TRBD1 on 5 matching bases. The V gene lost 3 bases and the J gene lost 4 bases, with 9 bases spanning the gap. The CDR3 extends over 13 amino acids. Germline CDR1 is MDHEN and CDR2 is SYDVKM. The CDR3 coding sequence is TGTGCCAGCAGTTTGGGGGGGATCACTGAAGCTTTCTTT. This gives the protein CASSLGGITEAFF.

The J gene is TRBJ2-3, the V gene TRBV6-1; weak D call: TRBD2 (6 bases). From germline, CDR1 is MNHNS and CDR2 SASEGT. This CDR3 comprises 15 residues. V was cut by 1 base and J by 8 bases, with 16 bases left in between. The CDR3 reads CASSEGLEALFTQYF. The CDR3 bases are TGTGCCAGCAGTGAAGGACTAGAGGCCCTTTTTACGCAGTATTTT.

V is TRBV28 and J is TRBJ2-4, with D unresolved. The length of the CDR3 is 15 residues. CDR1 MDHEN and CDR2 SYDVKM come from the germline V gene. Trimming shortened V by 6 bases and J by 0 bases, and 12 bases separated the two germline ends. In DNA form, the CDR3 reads TGTGCCAGCAGCCCACAGTCCCTAGCCAAAAACATTCAGTACTTC. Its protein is CASSPQSLAKNIQYF.

The CDR3 region has the DNA TGTGCCAGCGGTATCACAGGGGGCTACGAGCAGTACTTC. Translation: CASGITGGYEQYF. V usage is TRBV7-3 and J usage is TRBJ2-7; 8 positions match TRBD1. CDR1 is SGHTA, CDR2 FQGTGA, per germline. This CDR3 comprises 13 residues. After removal of 8 bases from V and 3 bases from J, the junction contained 6 bases not matched to a gene.

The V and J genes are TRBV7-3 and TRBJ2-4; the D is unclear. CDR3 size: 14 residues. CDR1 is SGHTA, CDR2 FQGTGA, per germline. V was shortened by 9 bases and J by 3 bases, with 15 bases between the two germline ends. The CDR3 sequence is CASNTWGDKNIQYF. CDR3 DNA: TGTGCCAGTAATACGTGGGGTGACAAAAACATTCAGTACTTC.

As DNA, the CDR3 is TGTGCCAGCAAGCAACAGGGAAATAGCAATCAGCCCCAGCATTTT. It encodes CASKQQGNSNQPQHF. The chain recombines TRBV6-1 with TRBJ1-5, with D perhaps matching TRBD1 (6 bases). CDR1 and CDR2 from the germline V gene are MNHNS and SASEGT. The CDR3 runs 15 residues. Between the trimmed V and J ends, which lost 7 bases and 0 bases, there was a span of 13 bases.

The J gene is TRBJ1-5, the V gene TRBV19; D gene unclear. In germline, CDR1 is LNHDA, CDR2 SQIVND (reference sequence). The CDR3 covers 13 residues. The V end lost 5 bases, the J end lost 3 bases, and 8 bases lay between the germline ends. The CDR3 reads CASSGSLNQPQHF. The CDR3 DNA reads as TGTGCCAGTAGTGGGTCCCTCAATCAGCCCCAGCATTTT.

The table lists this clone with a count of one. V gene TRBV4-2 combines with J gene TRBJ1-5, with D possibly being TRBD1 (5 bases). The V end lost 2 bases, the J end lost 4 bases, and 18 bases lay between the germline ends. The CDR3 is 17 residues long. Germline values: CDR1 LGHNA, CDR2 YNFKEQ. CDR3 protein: CASSQSAGAGRNQPQHF. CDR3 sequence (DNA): TGTGCCAGCAGCCAATCCGCCGGGGCAGGACGAAATCAGCCCCAGCATTTT.

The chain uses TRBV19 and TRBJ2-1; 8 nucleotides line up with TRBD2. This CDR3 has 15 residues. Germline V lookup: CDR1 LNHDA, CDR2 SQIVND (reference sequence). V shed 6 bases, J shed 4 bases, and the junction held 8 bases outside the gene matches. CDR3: CASSDSGATYNEQFF. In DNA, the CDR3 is TGTGCCAGTAGCGATAGCGGGGCGACTTACAATGAGCAGTTCTTC.

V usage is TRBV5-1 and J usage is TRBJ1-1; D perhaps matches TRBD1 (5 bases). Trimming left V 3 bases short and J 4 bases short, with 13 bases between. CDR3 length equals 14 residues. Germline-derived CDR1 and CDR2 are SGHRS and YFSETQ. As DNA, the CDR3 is TGCGCCAGCAGCTATGGGGGGGAAGGCACTGAAGCTTTCTTT. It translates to CASSYGGEGTEAFF.

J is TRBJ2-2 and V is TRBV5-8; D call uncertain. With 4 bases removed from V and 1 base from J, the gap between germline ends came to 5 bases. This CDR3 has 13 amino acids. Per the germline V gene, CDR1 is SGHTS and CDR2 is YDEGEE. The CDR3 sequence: CASSLQNTGELFF. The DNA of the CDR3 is TGTGCCAGCAGCCTACAGAACACCGGGGAGCTGTTTTTT.

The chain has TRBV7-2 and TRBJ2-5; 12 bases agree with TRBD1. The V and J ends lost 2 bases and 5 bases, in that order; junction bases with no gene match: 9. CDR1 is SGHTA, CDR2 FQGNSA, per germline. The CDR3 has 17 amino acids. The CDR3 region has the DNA TGTGCCAGCAGCTTATTGGGGACAGGGGGCCCCAGGGAGACCCAGTACTTC. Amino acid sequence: CASSLLGTGGPRETQYF.

This chain's CDR3 is CASRGDGAYEQYF. CDR3 in DNA: TGTGCCAGCAGGGGCGACGGGGCCTACGAGCAGTACTTC. V and J are TRBV2 and TRBJ2-7; D may be TRBD2 (5 bases). Between the trimmed V and J ends, which lost 6 bases and 2 bases, there was a span of 11 bases. CDR1 is SNHLY, CDR2 FYNNEI, per germline. The CDR3 sequence is 13 residues long.

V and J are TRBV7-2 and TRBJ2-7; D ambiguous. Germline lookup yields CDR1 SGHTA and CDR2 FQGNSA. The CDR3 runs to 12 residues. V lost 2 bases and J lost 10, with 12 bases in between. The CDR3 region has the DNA TGTGCCAGCAGCTTATACTTGGAGCATCAGTACTTC. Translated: CASSLYLEHQYF.

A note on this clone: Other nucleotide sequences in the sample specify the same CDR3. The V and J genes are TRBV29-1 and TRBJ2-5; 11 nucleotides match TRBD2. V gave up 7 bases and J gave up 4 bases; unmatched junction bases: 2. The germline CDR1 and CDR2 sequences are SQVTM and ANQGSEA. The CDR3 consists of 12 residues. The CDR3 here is CSAGLAGETQYF. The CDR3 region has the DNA TGCAGCGCCGGACTAGCGGGAGAGACCCAGTACTTC.

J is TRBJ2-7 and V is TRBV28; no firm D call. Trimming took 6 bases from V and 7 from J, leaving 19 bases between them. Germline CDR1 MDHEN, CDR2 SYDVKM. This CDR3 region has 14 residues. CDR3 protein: CASSLIPTLGEQYF. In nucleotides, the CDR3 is TGTGCCAGCAGCCTTATCCCGACCTTGGGGGAGCAGTACTTC.

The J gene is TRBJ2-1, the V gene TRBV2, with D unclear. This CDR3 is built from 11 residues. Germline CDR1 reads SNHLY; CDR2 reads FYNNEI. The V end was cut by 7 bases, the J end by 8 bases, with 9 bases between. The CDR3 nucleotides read TGTGCCAGCACCACCGGGTATGAGCAGTTCTTC. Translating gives CASTTGYEQFF. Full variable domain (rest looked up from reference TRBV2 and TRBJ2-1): EPEVTQTPSHQVTQMGQEVILRCVPISNHLYFYWYRQILGQKVEFLVSFYNNEISEKSEIFDDQFSVERPDGSNFTLKIRSTKLEDSAMYFCASTTGYEQFFGPGTRLTVL.

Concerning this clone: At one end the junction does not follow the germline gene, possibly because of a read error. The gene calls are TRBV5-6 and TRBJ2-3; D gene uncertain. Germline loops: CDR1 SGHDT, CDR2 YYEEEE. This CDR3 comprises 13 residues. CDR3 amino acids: CASSLDLTDTQYF. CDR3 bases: TGTGCCAGCAGTTTGGACCTCACAGATACGCAGTATTTT.

The CDR3 is CSAAVNWDEKLFF. The CDR3 nucleotides are TGCAGCGCAGCGGTCAACTGGGATGAAAAACTGTTTTTT. The chain uses TRBV29-1 and TRBJ1-4; unclear D gene. Germline V gene sequence: CDR1 SQVTM, CDR2 ANQGSEA. V was pared by 7 bases and J by 6 bases, with 15 bases between. The length of the CDR3 is 13 residues.

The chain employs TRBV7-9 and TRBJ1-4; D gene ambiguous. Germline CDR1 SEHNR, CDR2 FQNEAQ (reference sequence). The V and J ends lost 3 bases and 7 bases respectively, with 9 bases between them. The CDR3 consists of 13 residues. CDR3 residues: CASSFFSGEKLFF. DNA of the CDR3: TGTGCCAGCAGCTTTTTCTCGGGTGAAAAACTGTTTTTT.

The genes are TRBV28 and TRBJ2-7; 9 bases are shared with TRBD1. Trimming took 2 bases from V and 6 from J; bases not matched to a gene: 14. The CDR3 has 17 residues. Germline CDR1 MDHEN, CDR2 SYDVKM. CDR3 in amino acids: CASSLLGGTGMSSEQYF. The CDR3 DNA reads TGTGCCAGCAGTTTACTCGGTGGGACAGGGATGTCTTCCGAGCAGTACTTC.

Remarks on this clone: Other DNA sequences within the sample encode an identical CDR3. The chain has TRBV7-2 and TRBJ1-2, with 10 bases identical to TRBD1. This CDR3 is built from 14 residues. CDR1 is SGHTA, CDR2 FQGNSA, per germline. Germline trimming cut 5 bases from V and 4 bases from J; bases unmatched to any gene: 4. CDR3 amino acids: CASSPGQGGYGYTF. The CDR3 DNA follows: TGTGCCAGCAGCCCTGGACAGGGGGGCTATGGCTACACCTTC.

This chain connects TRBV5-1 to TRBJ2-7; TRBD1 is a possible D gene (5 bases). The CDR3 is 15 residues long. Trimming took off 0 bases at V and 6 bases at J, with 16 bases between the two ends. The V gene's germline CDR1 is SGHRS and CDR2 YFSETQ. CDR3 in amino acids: CASSLAGQGGSEQYF. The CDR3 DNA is TGCGCCAGCAGCTTGGCCGGGCAGGGCGGAAGCGAGCAGTACTTC.

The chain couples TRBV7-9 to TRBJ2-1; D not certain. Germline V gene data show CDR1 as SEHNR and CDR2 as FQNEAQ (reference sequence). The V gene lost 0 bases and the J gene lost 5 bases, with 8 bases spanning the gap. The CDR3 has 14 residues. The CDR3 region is CASSLAGEHNEQFF. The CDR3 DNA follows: TGTGCCAGCAGCTTAGCGGGCGAACACAATGAGCAGTTCTTC.

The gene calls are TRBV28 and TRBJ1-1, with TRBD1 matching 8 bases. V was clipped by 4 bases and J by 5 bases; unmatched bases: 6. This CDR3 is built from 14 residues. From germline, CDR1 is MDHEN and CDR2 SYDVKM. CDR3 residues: CASSSPGGWTEAFF. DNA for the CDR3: TGTGCCAGCAGTTCTCCAGGGGGCTGGACTGAAGCTTTCTTT. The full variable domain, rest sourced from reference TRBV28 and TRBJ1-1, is DVKVTQSSRYLVKRTGEKVFLECVQDMDHENMFWYRQDPGLGLRLIYFSYDVKMKEKGDIPEGYSVSREKKERFSLILESASTNQTSMYLCASSSPGGWTEAFFGQGTRLTVV.

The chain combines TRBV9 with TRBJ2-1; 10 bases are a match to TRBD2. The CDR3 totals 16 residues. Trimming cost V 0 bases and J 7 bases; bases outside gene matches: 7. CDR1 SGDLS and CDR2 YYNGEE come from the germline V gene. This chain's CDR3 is CASSVGGTSALNEQFF. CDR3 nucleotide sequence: TGTGCCAGCAGCGTAGGGGGGACTAGCGCATTGAATGAGCAGTTCTTC.

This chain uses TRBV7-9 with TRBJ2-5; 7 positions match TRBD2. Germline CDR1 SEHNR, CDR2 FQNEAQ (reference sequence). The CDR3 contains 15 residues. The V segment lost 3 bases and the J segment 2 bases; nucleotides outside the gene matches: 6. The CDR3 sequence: CASSLASGHQETQYF. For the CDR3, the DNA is TGTGCCAGCAGCTTGGCTAGCGGTCATCAAGAGACCCAGTACTTC. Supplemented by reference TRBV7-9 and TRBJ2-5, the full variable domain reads DTGVSQNPRHKITKRGQNVTFRCDPISEHNRLYWYRQTLGQGPEFLTYFQNEAQLEKSRLLSDRFSAERPKGSFSTLEIQRTEQGDSAMYLCASSLASGHQETQYFGPGTRLLVL.

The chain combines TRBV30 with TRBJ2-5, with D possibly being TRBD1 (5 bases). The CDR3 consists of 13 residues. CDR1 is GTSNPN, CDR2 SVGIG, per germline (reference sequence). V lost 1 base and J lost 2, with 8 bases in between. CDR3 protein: CAWSAQVQETQYF. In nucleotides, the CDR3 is TGTGCCTGGAGTGCACAGGTACAAGAGACCCAGTACTTC. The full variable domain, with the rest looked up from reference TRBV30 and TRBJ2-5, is SQTIHQWPATLVQPVGSPLSLECTVEGTSNPNLYWYRQAAGRGLQLLFYSVGIGQISSEVPQNLSASRPQDRQFILSSKKLLLSDSGFYLCAWSAQVQETQYFGPGTRLLVL.

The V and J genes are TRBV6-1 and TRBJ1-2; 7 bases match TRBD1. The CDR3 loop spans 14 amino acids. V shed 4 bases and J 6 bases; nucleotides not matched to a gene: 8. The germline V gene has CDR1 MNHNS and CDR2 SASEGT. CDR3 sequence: CASSAYRGEDGYTF. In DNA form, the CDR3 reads TGTGCCAGCAGTGCATACAGGGGAGAGGATGGCTACACCTTC.